This T cell receptor (beta chain) is drawn from a study of blood T cells in healthy people across ages. The second PCR ran roughly 6 to 11 cycles with a sample-barcoded 5' primer and J-beta primers. A single record per CDR3 protein comes from TCRdb applying MiXCR to the 5' RACE reads. The sample includes hundreds of thousands of distinct CDR3 sequences, roughly 50% seen only once; the top ten take 20% to 25%. Each donor was a healthy Caucasian individual from Russia, aged roughly 6 to 90. Roughly 10 milliliters of peripheral blood were drawn from each donor. This CDR3 contains 13 residues. Germline CDR1 is MNHEY and CDR2 is SVGAGI. Trimming took 0 bases from V and 3 from J, leaving 5 bases between them.

Sequenced sample: blood. The source is a man aged 25 to 40 in good health. The V gene is TRBV6-5, the J gene TRBJ2-5, with D unresolved. CDR3 sequence (DNA): TGTGCCAGCAGTTACTCGGGCAAAGAGACCCAGTACTTC. It codes for CASSYSGKETQYF.